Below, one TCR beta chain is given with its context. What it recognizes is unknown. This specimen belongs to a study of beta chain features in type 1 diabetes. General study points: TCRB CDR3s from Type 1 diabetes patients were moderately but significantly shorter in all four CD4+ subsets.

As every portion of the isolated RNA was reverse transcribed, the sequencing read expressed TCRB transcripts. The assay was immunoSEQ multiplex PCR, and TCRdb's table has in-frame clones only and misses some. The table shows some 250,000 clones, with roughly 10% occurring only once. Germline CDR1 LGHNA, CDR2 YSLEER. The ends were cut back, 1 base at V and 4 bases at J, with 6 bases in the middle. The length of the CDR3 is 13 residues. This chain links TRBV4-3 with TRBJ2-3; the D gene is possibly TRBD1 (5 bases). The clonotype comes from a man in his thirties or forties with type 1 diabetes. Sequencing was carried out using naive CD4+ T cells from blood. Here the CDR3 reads CASSQVGADTQYF. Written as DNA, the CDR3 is TGCGCCAGCAGCCAAGTAGGGGCAGATACGCAGTATTTT.